These 25 T cell receptor beta chains were sequenced from one sample in a study of T cells in Graves' hyperthyroidism and ophthalmopathy. TCR beta CDR3 regions were amplified from RNA transcripts. In the first-round RT-PCR of the TCR CDR3, the HTBI primer set was used. TCRdb analysed the multiplex PCR reads with MiXCR anew, one entry per CDR3 protein. The data show roughly 800,000 distinct CDR3 sequences, more than 30% seen once. Sequences were obtained from blood. These receptors were obtained from a man between 18 and 35 years old with Graves' hyperthyroidism.

This clonotype was detected many times. This chain connects TRBV9 to TRBJ2-7, with D uncertain. The CDR3 contains 13 residues. CDR1 SGDLS and CDR2 YYNGEE come from the germline V gene. The ends were cut back, 2 bases at V and 5 bases at J, with 11 bases in the middle. Here the CDR3 DNA reads TGTGCCAGCAGCGTGGAAGGGAATGACGAGCAGTACTTC. Translated: CASSVEGNDEQYF.

This clonotype appeared a few times. The gene calls are TRBV6-1 and TRBJ2-7; D may be TRBD1 (5 bases). The CDR3 has 12 amino acids. CDR1 and CDR2 from the germline V gene are MNHNS and SASEGT. V shed 7 bases and J shed 4 bases, with 11 bases lying between them. In DNA, the CDR3 is TGTGCCAGCACCCACCAGGGTTACGAGCAGTACTTC. This sequence encodes CASTHQGYEQYF.

V gene TRBV7-2 combines with J gene TRBJ1-4, with no clear D. CDR1 SGHTA and CDR2 FQGNSA come from the germline V gene. Trimming took 6 bases from V and 9 from J, leaving 14 bases between them. CDR3 size: 13 residues. The CDR3 loop is CASRFPDAKKLFF. The CDR3, as DNA: TGTGCCAGCAGGTTCCCGGACGCCAAAAAACTGTTTTTT.

The chain combines TRBV13 with TRBJ2-7, with 8 bases matching TRBD1. CDR3 length equals 15 residues. V lost 5 bases to trimming and J lost 4 bases; unmatched junction nucleotides: 10. Germline lookup yields CDR1 PRHDT and CDR2 FYEKMQ (reference sequence). The DNA for the CDR3 is TGTGCCAGCAGCCACACCGGGACAGGTGAATACGAGCAGTACTTC. It encodes CASSHTGTGEYEQYF.

Concerning this clonotype itself: A read error is likely, as this CDR3 ends without the conserved phenylalanine or tryptophan. The limits of the CDR3 on the DNA are not certain, so only TCRdb's listed CDR3 is given. V gene TRBV7-4 combines with J gene TRBJ1-5. The CDR3 has 10 residues if both end residues are counted. Germline CDR1 is SGHVT and CDR2 is SQSDAQ. The CDR3 sequence is CASSLAGSGS.

The rearrangement uses TRBV9 and TRBJ2-2; D might be TRBD2 (6 bases). The CDR3 has 13 residues. Trimming removed 0 bases from V and 9 bases from J, with 9 bases in between. Germline V gene sequence: CDR1 SGDLS, CDR2 YYNGEE. The CDR3 coding sequence is TGTGCCAGCAGCGTAGAAGGGGACTGGGAGCTGTTTTTT. It encodes CASSVEGDWELFF.

This chain links TRBV7-2 with TRBJ1-1; a weak D match, TRBD1 (5 bases). Looked up from germline, CDR1 is SGHTA and CDR2 is FQGNSA. The CDR3 loop spans 15 amino acids. V was shortened by 3 bases and J by 3 bases, with 14 bases between the two germline ends. CDR3 sequence reads: CASSFAGLRDTEAFF. The CDR3, as DNA: TGTGCCAGCAGCTTTGCGGGACTAAGGGACACTGAAGCTTTCTTT. The complete variable domain, with remaining parts taken from reference TRBV7-2 and TRBJ1-1, reads GAGVSQSPSNKVTEKGKDVELRCDPISGHTALYWYRQSLGQGLEFLIYFQGNSAPDKSGLPSDRFSAERTGGSVSTLTIQRTQQEDSAVYLCASSFAGLRDTEAFFGQGTRLTVV.

This clonotype was counted once. The V call is TRBV29-1, the J call TRBJ1-2; a weak D match, TRBD1 (5 bases). The CDR3 covers 13 residues. V dropped 4 bases and J dropped 7 bases, with 16 bases sitting between them. In germline, CDR1 is SQVTM, CDR2 ANQGSEA. In nucleotides, the CDR3 is TGCAGCGTTGTGGTGTCGGGGGATCGTGGCTACACCTTC. Its translation: CSVVVSGDRGYTF.

This clonotype was picked up a small number of times. This chain uses TRBV10-2 with TRBJ2-2; 9 bases match TRBD2. The germline CDR1 and CDR2 sequences are WSHSY and SAAADI. J gave up 1 base and V 4 bases, and 4 bases lay outside the gene matches. The CDR3 contains 16 residues. The CDR3 sequence: CASSGSSGENTGELFF. In DNA form, the CDR3 reads TGCGCCAGCAGTGGATCTAGCGGGGAGAACACCGGGGAGCTGTTTTTT.

About this clonotype: Here the CDR3 omits its conserved ending phenylalanine or tryptophan, so a read error is the likely source. The chain joins TRBV10-1 to TRBJ1-1; D unclear. The germline gives CDR1 WNHNN, CDR2 SYGVQD (reference sequence). The CDR3 is 15 amino acids. Trimming pared 7 bases from V and 1 base from J, leaving 16 bases between. The CDR3 DNA is TGCGCCAGCATTGGGCTCCAAACGAAGAACACTGAAGCTTTCTTG. Residues: CASIGLQTKNTEAFL.

Only a few counts were recorded for this clonotype. V is TRBV5-1 and J is TRBJ1-4, with a possible D match to TRBD1 (5 bases). V lost 3 bases, J lost 0 bases, and 9 bases lay in between. CDR1 SGHRS and CDR2 YFSETQ come from the germline V gene. The CDR3 is 15 amino acids. The chain's CDR3 is CASSSGLSTNEKLFF. The CDR3 DNA is TGCGCCAGCAGCTCAGGGCTTTCAACTAATGAAAAACTGTTTTTT.

Ten or more counts support this clonotype. The V call is TRBV29-1, the J call TRBJ2-5; D gene ambiguous. The V end was cut by 6 bases, the J end by 5 bases, with 16 bases between. The CDR3 runs 13 residues. Germline CDR1 reads SQVTM; CDR2 reads ANQGSEA. CDR3 in amino acids: CSVKGPNGETQYF. CDR3 sequence (DNA): TGCAGCGTGAAGGGCCCGAACGGCGAGACCCAGTACTTC.

This chain connects TRBV6-1 to TRBJ1-1; D possibly corresponds to TRBD1 (6 bases). The CDR3 sequence is 14 residues long. CDR1 MNHNS and CDR2 SASEGT come from the germline V gene. V was clipped by 7 bases and J by 5 bases, with 17 bases between them. For the CDR3, the DNA is TGTGCCAGCACCACGAGAGGGGGAAAAACTGAAGCTTTCTTT. This sequence encodes CASTTRGGKTEAFF.

This clonotype has just a few counts. The chain carries TRBV7-9 and TRBJ2-2; D uncertain. V lost 5 bases, J lost 8 bases, and 9 bases lay in between. The CDR3 is 12 amino acids. The V gene's germline CDR1 is SEHNR and CDR2 FQNEAQ (reference sequence). CDR3 nucleotide sequence: TGTGCCAGCAGCCCCGTCGGAGGGGAGCTGTTTTTT. Residues: CASSPVGGELFF.

In this sample, this clonotype turned up many times. The chain recombines TRBV9 with TRBJ2-5, with 9 bases identical to TRBD2. V shed 3 bases, J shed 8 bases, and the junction held 5 bases outside the gene matches. Germline CDR1 SGDLS, CDR2 YYNGEE. The CDR3 spans 13 residues. CDR3 bases: TGTGCCAGCAGCGAGGGCGGGGGGGCCACCCAGTACTTC. Its translation: CASSEGGGATQYF. The variable domain in full, with the rest retrieved from reference TRBV9 and TRBJ2-5, is DSGVTQTPKHLITATGQRVTLRCSPRSGDLSVYWYQQSLDQGLQFLIQYYNGEERAKGNILERFSAQQFPDLHSELNLSSLELGDSALYFCASSEGGGATQYFGPGTRLLVL.

The V gene is TRBV7-9, the J gene TRBJ2-7; 10 bases fit TRBD1. Trimming at V came to 5 bases and at J to 5 bases, leaving 9 bases not matched to a gene. Germline CDR1 SEHNR, CDR2 FQNEAQ (reference sequence). This CDR3 has 15 residues. CDR3 loop: CASSHRTGGFNEQYF. The CDR3 DNA follows: TGTGCCAGCAGCCATAGGACAGGGGGGTTCAACGAGCAGTACTTC.

The rearrangement joins TRBV29-1 to TRBJ2-2; TRBD2 aligns across 11 bases. Trimming cost V 3 bases and J 4 bases; bases outside gene matches: 4. This CDR3 is 15 amino acids long. Per germline, CDR1 SQVTM and CDR2 ANQGSEA. The CDR3, as DNA: TGCAGCGTTGAGTGGCTAGCGGGGGGCACCGGGGAGCTGTTTTTT. It specifies CSVEWLAGGTGELFF.

This clonotype was detected a few times. The chain recombines TRBV19 with TRBJ2-2; perhaps TRBD1 as D (6 bases). Trimming took off 1 base at V and 4 bases at J, with 13 bases between the two ends. Germline CDR1 LNHDA, CDR2 SQIVND (reference sequence). The CDR3 is 16 amino acids. CDR3 sequence: CASSIGSQGTTGELFF. The CDR3 coding sequence is TGTGCCAGTAGTATAGGGTCCCAGGGGACCACCGGGGAGCTGTTTTTT.

The rearrangement links TRBV19 to TRBJ2-7; D is unclear. V lost 3 bases, J lost 3 bases, and 9 bases lay in between. This CDR3 region has 13 residues. Germline V gene data show CDR1 as LNHDA and CDR2 as SQIVND (reference sequence). This CDR3 reads CASSISPDYEQYF. As DNA, the CDR3 is TGTGCCAGTAGTATTTCGCCGGACTACGAGCAGTACTTC.

This clonotype has just a few counts. The rearrangement links TRBV7-9 to TRBJ1-2, with a weak D call TRBD1 (5 bases). The CDR3 runs 15 residues. V lost 5 bases and J 5 bases, leaving 18 bases between the germline ends. Germline V gives CDR1 SEHNR, CDR2 FQNEAQ (reference sequence). The CDR3 DNA reads TGTGCCAGCAGCCCGGGTACCAGGGCGGTATATGGCTACACCTTC. Protein sequence: CASSPGTRAVYGYTF.

The chain is built from TRBV10-3 and TRBJ2-5; D perhaps matches TRBD2 (5 bases). CDR3 length: 13 residues. V lost 10 bases, J lost 7 bases, and 19 bases lay in between. The germline CDR1 and CDR2 sequences are ENHRY and SYGVKD. In DNA form, the CDR3 reads TGTGCCAGCATGCCAGCGGAGCCAGGGACCCAGTACTTC. The encoded protein is CASMPAEPGTQYF.

This chain links TRBV24-1 with TRBJ1-1; D gene ambiguous. The CDR3 sequence is 18 residues long. V lost 6 bases and J 5 bases, leaving 27 bases between the germline ends. Germline values: CDR1 KGHDR, CDR2 SFDVKD. For the CDR3, the DNA is TGTGCCACCAGTTACTCGAAGGGCGGGGTGTGGAGTCAAACTGAAGCTTTCTTT. This gives the protein CATSYSKGGVWSQTEAFF.

Worth noting for this clonotype: A read error may explain this, as a much larger clone is one base away. This chain links TRBV5-1 with TRBJ1-2; the D is unclear. This CDR3 has 14 residues. In germline, CDR1 is SGHRS, CDR2 YFSETQ. Trimming pared 3 bases from V and 8 bases from J, leaving 17 bases between. The CDR3 loop is CASSWGGEVHGYTF. DNA for the CDR3: TGCGCCAGCAGCTGGGGAGGTGAGGTCCACGGCTACACCTTC.

This clonotype was detected ten times or more. The chain's CDR3 is CASRPLEQGTEAFF. In nucleotides, the CDR3 is TGTGCCAGTAGACCCTTAGAACAGGGTACTGAAGCTTTCTTT. The genes are TRBV19 and TRBJ1-1, with D perhaps TRBD1 (6 bases). The CDR3 runs to 14 residues. The V gene lost 6 bases and the J gene lost 5 bases, with 16 bases spanning the gap. The germline V gene has CDR1 LNHDA and CDR2 SQIVND (reference sequence).

The chain links TRBV5-4 to TRBJ2-7; D is possibly TRBD2 (7 bases). CDR3 size: 17 residues. Trimming took off 3 bases at V and 1 base at J, with 20 bases between the two ends. Germline V gene lookup returns CDR1 SGHNT and CDR2 YYREEE (reference sequence). CDR3 loop: CASSSQGPAGRSYEQYF. CDR3 nucleotide sequence: TGTGCCAGCAGCTCCCAGGGGCCAGCGGGGCGTTCCTACGAGCAGTACTTC.